These 21 T cell receptor beta chains were all obtained from the same sample, sequenced in a study of shared clonotypes between healthy human individuals. TCRdb's table, derived via immunoSEQ multiplex PCR, lists solely in-frame clones and lacks some. The table records hundreds of thousands of clones, approximately 74% of them present only once. The sample taken for sequencing was memory CD4+ T cells sorted from blood. As to subset: CD45RA-negative fraction. All receptors come from a woman aged 30 to 39 in good health.

The J gene is TRBJ2-3, the V gene TRBV2; tentatively, D is TRBD2 (5 bases). CDR3 size: 15 residues. Germline CDR1 reads SNHLY; CDR2 reads FYNNEI. V was pared by 3 bases and J by 4 bases, with 14 bases between. This CDR3 reads CASSDLGTGADTQYF. The CDR3 region has the DNA TGTGCCAGCAGTGATCTCGGCACCGGGGCAGATACGCAGTATTTT.

The rearrangement uses TRBV2 and TRBJ2-1; 9 nucleotides align to TRBD2. Germline-derived CDR1 and CDR2 are SNHLY and FYNNEI. There are 14 residues in the CDR3. V shed 5 bases, J shed 9 bases, and the junction held 8 bases outside the gene matches. The CDR3 region is CASSLAGYRSEQFF. The CDR3 DNA reads TGTGCCAGCAGTCTAGCGGGATATCGAAGTGAGCAGTTCTTC. The full variable domain, in which reference TRBV2 and TRBJ2-1 provide the parts outside the CDR3, is EPEVTQTPSHQVTQMGQEVILRCVPISNHLYFYWYRQILGQKVEFLVSFYNNEISEKSEIFDDQFSVERPDGSNFTLKIRSTKLEDSAMYFCASSLAGYRSEQFFGPGTRLTVL.

The gene calls are TRBV5-4 and TRBJ2-2, with 12 bases matching TRBD1. Germline V gene lookup returns CDR1 SGHNT and CDR2 YYREEE (reference sequence). V lost 5 bases to trimming and J lost 7 bases; unmatched junction nucleotides: 15. The CDR3 has 18 amino acids. The CDR3 bases are TGTGCCAGCAGTCCCCTGTCTCCGGGACAGGGGGCCGGCGGGGAGCTGTTTTTT. Its translation: CASSPLSPGQGAGGELFF.

This chain joins TRBV19 and TRBJ2-3; the match to TRBD2 covers 7 bases. This CDR3 has 16 amino acids. V lost 2 bases to trimming and J lost 4 bases; unmatched junction nucleotides: 9. The germline CDR1 and CDR2 sequences are LNHDA and SQIVND (reference sequence). In DNA form, the CDR3 reads TGTGCCAGTAGTATACCTTCCCGCGGGAGTTCAGATACGCAGTATTTT. Residues: CASSIPSRGSSDTQYF.

The CDR3: CASSLPETLSYEQYF. For the CDR3, the DNA is TGTGCCAGCAGTTTACCGGAGACCCTATCCTACGAGCAGTACTTC. The V gene is TRBV27, the J gene TRBJ2-7; unclear D gene. From germline, CDR1 is MNHEY and CDR2 SMNVEV (reference sequence). This CDR3 region has 15 residues. Trimming shortened V by 2 bases and J by 1 base, and 12 bases separated the two germline ends.

J is TRBJ2-7 and V is TRBV6-1; TRBD2 is a possible D gene (6 bases). V was shortened by 7 bases and J by 2 bases, with 9 bases between the two germline ends. Germline-derived CDR1 and CDR2 are MNHNS and SASEGT. The CDR3 is 12 residues long. CDR3 DNA sequence: TGTGCCAGCAAGCGGGCCGCCTACGAGCAGTACTTC. It encodes CASKRAAYEQYF.

This sequence joins TRBV5-4 and TRBJ2-7; D is undetermined. The V end lost 1 base, the J end lost 6 bases, and 5 bases lay between the germline ends. The germline V gene has CDR1 SGHNT and CDR2 YYREEE (reference sequence). There are 11 residues in the CDR3. As DNA, the CDR3 is TGTGCCAGCAGCTTGATCAGCGAGCAGTACTTC. Its translation: CASSLISEQYF.

Comment on this clone: The identical CDR3 is also encoded by other nucleotide sequences in the sample. The CDR3 DNA reads TGCGCCAGCAGCTTAACAGGGTACGAGCAGTACTTC. It specifies CASSLTGYEQYF. The rearrangement links TRBV5-1 to TRBJ2-7, with D perhaps matching TRBD1 (6 bases). In germline, CDR1 is SGHRS, CDR2 YFSETQ. The V end lost 2 bases, the J end lost 4 bases, and 7 bases lay between the germline ends. This CDR3 spans 12 amino acids.

The genes are TRBV6-1 and TRBJ1-2; D not resolved. Germline CDR1 is MNHNS and CDR2 is SASEGT. The V gene lost 4 bases and the J gene lost 2 bases, with 11 bases spanning the gap. The CDR3 spans 14 residues. As DNA, the CDR3 is TGTGCCAGCAGTGTCGTAACCGCCAACTATGGCTACACCTTC. Translating it yields CASSVVTANYGYTF.

The rearrangement joins TRBV5-1 to TRBJ2-3; 10 positions match TRBD1. V lost 5 bases and J lost 5; bases outside the gene matches: 5. The germline gives CDR1 SGHRS, CDR2 YFSETQ. The CDR3 consists of 14 residues. The CDR3 bases are TGCGCCAGCAGGGGACAGGGGTTATTAGATACGCAGTATTTT. As protein: CASRGQGLLDTQYF.

This clone has at least ten counts. This rearrangement joins TRBV4-2 to TRBJ2-3; D gene unclear. This CDR3 spans 14 amino acids. The V gene lost 1 base and the J gene lost 4 bases, with 9 bases spanning the gap. The germline V gene has CDR1 LGHNA and CDR2 YNFKEQ. As DNA, the CDR3 is TGTGCCAGCAGCCAAGGGGCCCTCCCAGATACGCAGTATTTT. It yields the protein CASSQGALPDTQYF.

The rearrangement links TRBV2 to TRBJ2-6; TRBD1 agrees at 8 bases. J lost 0 bases, V lost 5 bases, and 6 bases had no gene match. Germline CDR1 SNHLY, CDR2 FYNNEI. The CDR3 runs to 17 residues. In nucleotides, the CDR3 is TGTGCCAGCAGTCCGGGACAGGCCAACTCTGGGGCCAACGTCCTGACTTTC. Its translation is CASSPGQANSGANVLTF.

The chain has TRBV29-1 and TRBJ2-5; a weak D match, TRBD2 (6 bases). Per the germline V gene, CDR1 is SQVTM and CDR2 is ANQGSEA. The CDR3 is 12 residues long. V lost 6 bases and J lost 6, with 14 bases in between. The CDR3, as DNA: TGCAGCGTCGAGTGGGGAGGACAGACCCAGTACTTC. It encodes CSVEWGGQTQYF.

This sequence joins TRBV7-6 and TRBJ2-5, with a weak D call TRBD1 (5 bases). V lost 2 bases and J lost 4, with 11 bases in between. The CDR3 sequence is 14 residues long. CDR1 and CDR2 (germline): SGHVS, FNYEAQ. The DNA of the CDR3 is TGTGCCAGCAGCTTACCAGTAGGGGTAGAGACCCAGTACTTC. Amino acid sequence: CASSLPVGVETQYF.

The V call is TRBV5-1, the J call TRBJ2-7; a possible D gene is TRBD2 (6 bases). The germline V and J ends were trimmed by 0 bases and 0 bases, with 10 bases remaining between them. CDR3 length equals 15 residues. The germline V gene encodes CDR1 SGHRS and CDR2 YFSETQ. The CDR3 is CASSLGRERSYEQYF. CDR3 DNA sequence: TGCGCCAGCAGCTTGGGGCGGGAACGCTCCTACGAGCAGTACTTC.

V and J are TRBV10-3 and TRBJ2-3, with 10 positions matching TRBD2. Per germline, CDR1 ENHRY and CDR2 SYGVKD. The CDR3 is made up of 17 amino acids. Trimming at V came to 0 bases and at J to 2 bases, leaving 5 bases not matched to a gene. The CDR3 region has the DNA TGTGCCATCAGTGAGTCTCTAGCGGGAGCCAACACAGATACGCAGTATTTT. The encoded protein is CAISESLAGANTDTQYF.

The rearrangement links TRBV11-2 to TRBJ1-1, with TRBD1 matching 10 bases. The germline V gene has CDR1 SGHAT and CDR2 FQNNGV. The CDR3 is 14 residues long. V shed 3 bases, J shed 3 bases, and the junction held 1 base outside the gene matches. The CDR3 coding sequence is TGTGCCAGCAGCTTGACAGGGGGCGACACTGAAGCTTTCTTT. Its translation: CASSLTGGDTEAFF.

The chain is built from TRBV11-3 and TRBJ2-2; no reliable D call. There are 13 residues in the CDR3. The V end lost 6 bases, the J end lost 3 bases, and 8 bases lay between the germline ends. The germline V gene has CDR1 SGHNT and CDR2 YENEEA. DNA of the CDR3: TGTGCCAGCAGTCTGGTCGACACCGGGGAGCTGTTTTTT. It translates to CASSLVDTGELFF.

This chain uses TRBV28 with TRBJ1-5; 8 bases align to TRBD1. The germline V gene encodes CDR1 MDHEN and CDR2 SYDVKM. V was clipped by 6 bases and J by 7 bases; unmatched bases: 11. CDR3 length equals 15 residues. The chain's CDR3 is CASSAPDRVAQPQHF. CDR3 DNA sequence: TGTGCCAGCAGCGCCCCGGACAGGGTGGCCCAGCCCCAGCATTTT.

This clone has more than one count but fewer than ten. This sample also contains other DNA sequences that code for the same CDR3. This chain joins TRBV5-1 and TRBJ2-3; 9 nucleotides align to TRBD1. V lost 0 bases and J lost 2; bases outside the gene matches: 1. The germline CDR1 and CDR2 sequences are SGHRS and YFSETQ. This CDR3 has 15 residues. CDR3 amino acids: CASSLGDRDTDTQYF. As DNA, the CDR3 is TGCGCCAGCAGCTTGGGGGACAGGGACACAGATACGCAGTATTTT.

This chain links TRBV6-5 with TRBJ2-5; TRBD1 might be the D (6 bases). V dropped 6 bases and J dropped 0 bases, with 11 bases sitting between them. The germline V gene encodes CDR1 MNHEY and CDR2 SVGAGI. The CDR3 runs 14 residues. The CDR3 is CASSPGQNQETQYF. Here the CDR3 DNA reads TGTGCCAGCAGCCCTGGACAGAACCAAGAGACCCAGTACTTC.